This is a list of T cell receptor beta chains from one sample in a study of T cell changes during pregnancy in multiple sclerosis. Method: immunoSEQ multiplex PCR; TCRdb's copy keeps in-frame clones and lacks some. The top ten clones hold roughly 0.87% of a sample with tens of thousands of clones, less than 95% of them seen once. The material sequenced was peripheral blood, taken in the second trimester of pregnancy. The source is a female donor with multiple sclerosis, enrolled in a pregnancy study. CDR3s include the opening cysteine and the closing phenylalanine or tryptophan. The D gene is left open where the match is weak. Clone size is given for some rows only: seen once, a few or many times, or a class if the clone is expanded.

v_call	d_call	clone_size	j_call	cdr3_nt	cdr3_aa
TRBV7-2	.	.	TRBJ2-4	TGTGCCAGCAGCTCCCGACAGGGAGGTGGCATTCAGTACTTC	CASSSRQGGGIQYF
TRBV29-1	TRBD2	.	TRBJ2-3	TGCAGCGCTCCGACTAGCGGGGCAGATACGCAGTATTTT	CSAPTSGADTQYF
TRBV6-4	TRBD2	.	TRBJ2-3	TGTGCCAGCAGTGTCCCCGTTGTTTGCGGGGGTAGGGATACGCAGTATTTT	CASSVPVVCGGRDTQYF
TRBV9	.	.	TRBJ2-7	TGTGCCAGCAGCGAGACACCCTCGGGGGAGCAGTACTTC	CASSETPSGEQYF
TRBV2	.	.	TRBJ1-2	TGTGCCAGCAGCCCCATCCTCTTTCAGGAAAGGAACTATGGCTACACCTTC	CASSPILFQERNYGYTF
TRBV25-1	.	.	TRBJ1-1	TGTGCCAGCACCTACCTCACTGAAGCTTTCTTT	CASTYLTEAFF
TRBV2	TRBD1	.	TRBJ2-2	TGTGCCAGCAGCGTACAGGGGGTGAACACCGGGGAGCTGTTTTTT	CASSVQGVNTGELFF
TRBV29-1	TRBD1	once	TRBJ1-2	TGCAGCGTCATAGGACAGGGTCGATATGGCTACACCTTC	CSVIGQGRYGYTF
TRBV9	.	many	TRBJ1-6	TGTGCCAGCAGCGCCGCGGGCCGGGGGAATTCACCCCTCCACTTT	CASSAAGRGNSPLHF
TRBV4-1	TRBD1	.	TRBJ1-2	TGCGCCAGCAGCCACACAACCGGGACAGGGGGCAACTATGGCTACACCTTC	CASSHTTGTGGNYGYTF
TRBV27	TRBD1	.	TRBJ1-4	TGTGCCAGCAGGCCCCTGACAGGGTTAACTGAAAAACTGTTTTTT	CASRPLTGLTEKLFF
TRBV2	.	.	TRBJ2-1	TGTGCCAGCAGTTCTAGCACTGAGCAGTTCTTC	CASSSSTEQFF
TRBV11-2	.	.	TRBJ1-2	TGTGCCAGCAGCTTGACGGAGGTAACGACCTTC	CASSLTEVTTF
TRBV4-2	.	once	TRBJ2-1	TGTGCCAGCAGCGGAACGGCGGGGAGCATTTACAATGAGCAGTTCTTC	CASSGTAGSIYNEQFF
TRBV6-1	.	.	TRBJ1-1	TGTGCCAGCAGTGAAGGAAGGACAGCTGGTCCTGAAGCTTTCTTT	CASSEGRTAGPEAFF
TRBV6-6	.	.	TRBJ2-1	TGTGCCAGCAGTTTCCGACTAGGGAGTGAGCAGTTCTTC	CASSFRLGSEQFF
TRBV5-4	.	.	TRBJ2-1	TGTGCCAGCAGCTTGGGCCCGGGCTCCTACAATGAGCAGTTCTTC	CASSLGPGSYNEQFF
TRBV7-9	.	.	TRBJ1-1	TGTGCCAGCAGCCGGGTGTCCGGTATTGAAGCTTTCTTT	CASSRVSGIEAFF
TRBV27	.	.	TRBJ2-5	TGTGCCAGCAGTTTATACTCTCAAGAGACCCAGTACTTC	CASSLYSQETQYF
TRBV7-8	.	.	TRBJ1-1	TGTGCCAGCAGCTTACGATGGGTGGGGCCGAACACTGAAGCTTTCTTT	CASSLRWVGPNTEAFF
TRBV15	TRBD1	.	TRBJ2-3	TGTGCCACTAGATGGGACAGGGGGTATACAGATACGCAGTATTTT	CATRWDRGYTDTQYF
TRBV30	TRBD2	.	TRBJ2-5	TGTGCCTGGAAGACTAGCTATGAGACCCAGTACTTC	CAWKTSYETQYF
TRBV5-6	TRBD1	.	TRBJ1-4	TGTGCCAGCAGCTTGGCGACAGGGGCTAATGAAAAACTGTTTTTT	CASSLATGANEKLFF
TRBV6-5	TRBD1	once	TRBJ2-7	TGTGCCAGCGGGACAGGGGGCCTTGCCTACGAGCAGTACTTC	CASGTGGLAYEQYF
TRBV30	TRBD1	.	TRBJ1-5	TGTGCCTGGGGGAACAGGGGTCATCAGCCCCAGCATTTT	CAWGNRGHQPQHF
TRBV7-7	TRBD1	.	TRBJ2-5	TGTGCTAGCAGCTTAGAAGGGGACAGGGCCAGCCAGTACTTC	CASSLEGDRASQYF